Shown below are 3 T cell receptor beta chains from a single sample sequenced in a study of cytomegalovirus exposure and HLA in healthy donors. A multiplex PCR was run with 60 Vbeta primers and 13 Jbeta primers. Only in-frame clones appear in the TCRdb table, and some are missing; sequencing was by immunoSEQ multiplex PCR. The sample records some 120,000 clones, over 65% being singletons. The sequenced sample was PBMCs. Receptor source: a man aged 30 to 45 in good health and CMV-seronegative.

The rearrangement uses TRBV28 and TRBJ1-1, with 8 bases that match TRBD1. Looked up from germline, CDR1 is MDHEN and CDR2 is SYDVKM. With 5 bases clipped from V and 8 bases from J, the junction kept 1 base outside the gene matches. This CDR3 comprises 11 residues. The CDR3, as DNA: TGTGCCAGCAGTCGGGACAGGGAAGCTTTCTTT. Encoded protein: CASSRDREAFF.

As regards this clone: The CDR3 carries no conserved terminal phenylalanine or tryptophan, so it likely arises from a read error. The rearrangement links TRBV27 to TRBJ1-5; D not resolved. The V gene lost 2 bases and the J gene lost 0 bases, with 8 bases spanning the gap. The CDR3 is made up of 15 amino acids. Germline CDR1 MNHEY, CDR2 SMNVEV (reference sequence). The CDR3 region has the DNA TGTGCCAGCAGTTTAAGGCCAAATAGCAATCAGCCCCAGCATTCT. Amino acid sequence: CASSLRPNSNQPQHS.

The V and J genes are TRBV9 and TRBJ2-1; 8 bases match TRBD2. The germline V gene has CDR1 SGDLS and CDR2 YYNGEE. After removal of 4 bases from V and 0 bases from J, the junction contained 6 bases not matched to a gene. The CDR3 is 16 amino acids. In DNA form, the CDR3 reads TGTGCCAGCAGCATTAGCGGGGCTAGCTCCTACAATGAGCAGTTCTTC. It yields the protein CASSISGASSYNEQFF.